Listed below are T cell receptor beta chains from one sample, sequenced in a study of T cells in Graves' hyperthyroidism and ophthalmopathy. MiXCR, run by TCRdb on the multiplex PCR reads, gives a single entry per CDR3 protein. The data show some 98,000 distinct CDR3 sequences, about 40% seen once. The sequenced material came from peripheral blood or thyroid tissue (not recorded which). The receptors were sampled from a woman aged 25 to 39 with Graves' hyperthyroidism. Both conserved end residues are part of each CDR3. The order of the fields is V gene, J gene, clone size, D gene, CDR3 DNA, CDR3 protein. D genes are given only for firm matches. Where a row states a size, it is once, few, many or the class of an expanded clone; other rows omit it.

v_call: TRBV29-1
j_call: TRBJ1-2
clone_size: once
d_call: NA
cdr3_nt: TGCAGCGTTGCGGGGGGAGAGGTTAACTATGGCTACACCTTC
cdr3_aa: CSVAGGEVNYGYTF

v_call: TRBV28
j_call: TRBJ1-1
clone_size: many
d_call: NA
cdr3_nt: TGTGCCAGCAGTTTAACAGGGACCACTGAAGCTTTCTTT
cdr3_aa: CASSLTGTTEAFF

v_call: TRBV7-2
j_call: TRBJ1-4
clone_size: NA
d_call: NA
cdr3_nt: TGTGCCAGCAGCTTAGGTTTCGGGTTCGGTGAAAAACTGTTTTTT
cdr3_aa: CASSLGFGFGEKLFF

v_call: TRBV28
j_call: TRBJ2-3
clone_size: NA
d_call: NA
cdr3_nt: TGTGCCAGCAGGGACGATACGCAGTATTTT
cdr3_aa: CASRDDTQYF

v_call: TRBV6-5
j_call: TRBJ2-7
clone_size: many
d_call: NA
cdr3_nt: TGTGCCAGCAGCCCCGCGGGCTACTACGAGCAGTACTTC
cdr3_aa: CASSPAGYYEQYF

v_call: TRBV7-9
j_call: TRBJ1-2
clone_size: many
d_call: NA
cdr3_nt: TGTGCCAGCAGCTTATACGGGTCGGCCGCCGCTAACTATGGCTACACCTTC
cdr3_aa: CASSLYGSAAANYGYTF

v_call: TRBV6-5
j_call: TRBJ1-5
clone_size: NA
d_call: NA
cdr3_nt: TGTGCCGGCAGTGTGGAATCGAATCAGCCCCAGCATTTT
cdr3_aa: CAGSVESNQPQHF

v_call: TRBV5-8
j_call: TRBJ1-2
clone_size: many
d_call: NA
cdr3_nt: TGTGCCAGCAGCTTGGGAGTGAAGGGGGATGGTGGCTACACCTTC
cdr3_aa: CASSLGVKGDGGYTF

v_call: TRBV7-2
j_call: TRBJ2-7
clone_size: few
d_call: TRBD2
cdr3_nt: TGTGCCAGCAGCTTCCTACTAGCGGGAGATAGTAGTATCGAGCAGTACTTC
cdr3_aa: CASSFLLAGDSSIEQYF

v_call: TRBV9
j_call: TRBJ2-5
clone_size: many
d_call: TRBD2
cdr3_nt: TGTGCCAGCAGCACCCCTCGGGCTAGCGGTTTCCAAGAGACCCAGTACTTC
cdr3_aa: CASSTPRASGFQETQYF

v_call: TRBV13
j_call: TRBJ1-4
clone_size: many
d_call: NA
cdr3_nt: TGTGCCAGCAGCTTAGGCCAGGGAGAGCTGTTTTTT
cdr3_aa: CASSLGQGELFF

v_call: TRBV5-1
j_call: TRBJ2-7
clone_size: many
d_call: NA
cdr3_nt: TGCGCCAGCAGCTTCGGTGGGTACGAGCAGTACTTC
cdr3_aa: CASSFGGYEQYF

v_call: TRBV10-3
j_call: TRBJ2-5
clone_size: once
d_call: TRBD1
cdr3_nt: TGTGCCATCAGTGAGTCGGGACAGACCTACGAGACCCAGTACTTC
cdr3_aa: CAISESGQTYETQYF

v_call: TRBV20-1
j_call: TRBJ2-2
clone_size: many
d_call: NA
cdr3_nt: TGCAGTGCTAGAGATTCGGCGGCCGGGGAGCTGTTTTTT
cdr3_aa: CSARDSAAGELFF

v_call: TRBV19
j_call: TRBJ1-5
clone_size: many
d_call: NA
cdr3_nt: TGTGCCAGTAGTATCTTCGGGCAGCCCCAGCATTTT
cdr3_aa: CASSIFGQPQHF